These 8 T cell receptor beta chains were all obtained from the same sample, sequenced in a study of blood T cell repertoires in COVID-19. The repertoire was sequenced with immunoSEQ multiplex PCR; TCRdb's copy has only in-frame clones and lacks some. The repertoire holds 250,000 to 300,000 clones, approximately 86% seen once, with about 2.2% in the top ten. Sequencing was carried out using peripheral blood. The receptors originated from a woman aged 45-60 years who had recovered from COVID-19.

The chain is built from TRBV19 and TRBJ2-5, with D possibly matching TRBD1 (5 bases). The CDR3 sequence is 12 residues long. CDR1 LNHDA and CDR2 SQIVND come from the germline V gene (reference sequence). V was shortened by 6 bases and J by 7 bases, with 12 bases between the two germline ends. CDR3 DNA sequence: TGTGCCAGTAGCCCCAGGGAAGGGACCCAGTACTTC. This codes for CASSPREGTQYF.

The chain links TRBV28 to TRBJ1-5, with D maybe TRBD1 (6 bases). The germline V gene encodes CDR1 MDHEN and CDR2 SYDVKM. V lost 3 bases, J lost 5 bases, and 11 bases lay in between. The CDR3 is made up of 14 amino acids. The CDR3 region has the DNA TGTGCCAGCAGTTTGGCCCAGGGGTATCAGCCCCAGCATTTT. Protein product: CASSLAQGYQPQHF. The full variable domain, rest sourced from reference TRBV28 and TRBJ1-5, is DVKVTQSSRYLVKRTGEKVFLECVQDMDHENMFWYRQDPGLGLRLIYFSYDVKMKEKGDIPEGYSVSREKKERFSLILESASTNQTSMYLCASSLAQGYQPQHFGDGTRLSIL.

This clone appeared a single time. The rearrangement links TRBV4-2 to TRBJ2-7, with D perhaps matching TRBD1 (5 bases). There are 17 residues in the CDR3. Germline CDR1 reads LGHNA; CDR2 reads YNFKEQ. Trimming removed 1 base at V and 5 bases at J, with 21 bases between. The CDR3 region is CASSQVLGRVGSHEQYF. As DNA, the CDR3 is TGTGCCAGCAGCCAAGTTTTAGGCAGGGTCGGGTCCCACGAGCAGTACTTC.

The rearrangement joins TRBV18 to TRBJ1-2; TRBD1 matches at 7 bases. The CDR3 loop spans 16 amino acids. The trim removed 1 base at V and 5 bases at J, leaving 10 bases unmatched. Germline V lookup: CDR1 KGHSH, CDR2 LQKENI. Here the CDR3 reads CASSPLGGRLQYGYTF. Here the CDR3 DNA reads TGTGCCAGCTCACCACTAGGGGGCCGGTTACAATATGGCTACACCTTC.

The V gene is TRBV7-2, the J gene TRBJ1-4; D is uncertain. This CDR3 contains 14 residues. Germline V gene sequence: CDR1 SGHTA, CDR2 FQGNSA. V lost 8 bases and J 4 bases, leaving 14 bases between the germline ends. The CDR3 reads CASSPGSFNEKLFF. CDR3 sequence (DNA): TGTGCCAGCTCCCCGGGAAGTTTTAATGAAAAACTGTTTTTT.

The chain carries TRBV27 and TRBJ2-7, with a possible D match to TRBD2 (5 bases). This CDR3 has 15 amino acids. The V and J ends lost 2 bases and 3 bases respectively, with 14 bases between them. Germline CDR1 and CDR2: MNHEY and SMNVEV (reference sequence). CDR3 DNA: TGTGCCAGCAGTTTACAGTCTAGCAGCCTCTACGAGCAGTACTTC. As protein: CASSLQSSSLYEQYF.

The V and J genes are TRBV4-3 and TRBJ1-1; TRBD1 matches at 7 bases. The CDR3 runs 13 residues. After removal of 6 bases from V and 5 bases from J, the junction contained 6 bases not matched to a gene. Germline assignment: CDR1 LGHNA and CDR2 YSLEER. The CDR3 sequence: CASSQIQGTEAFF. Here the CDR3 DNA reads TGCGCCAGCAGTCAGATACAGGGGACTGAAGCTTTCTTT.

This chain connects TRBV5-6 to TRBJ2-2, with D unresolved. Germline V CDR1 and CDR2: SGHDT, YYEEEE. V lost 0 bases and J lost 8, with 5 bases in between. This CDR3 has 12 amino acids. CDR3 nucleotide sequence: TGTGCCAGCAGCTTGGTCCAGGGGGAGCTGTTTTTT. Protein: CASSLVQGELFF.